This is a list of T cell receptor beta chains from one sample in a study of blood T cell repertoires in COVID-19. Profiling relied on immunoSEQ multiplex PCR, and the TCRdb table lists in-frame clones only, not all of them. Among about 140,000 clones listed, approximately 80% were seen once. Material: peripheral blood. The receptors come from an elderly woman with active or convalescent COVID-19. Each CDR3 is given with its conserved first and last residue. D genes are given only for firm matches. Expanded clones are given a class, and other clones once, few, many or no size at all.

TRBD1,TRBJ1-3,TRBV6-5,NA,CASRKQGVRNTIYF,TGTGCCAGCAGAAAGCAGGGGGTCCGCAACACCATATATTTT
TRBD1,TRBJ1-5,TRBV6-6,NA,CASSPTGLGQPQHF,TGTGCCAGCAGCCCGACAGGGCTCGGTCAGCCCCAGCATTTT
TRBD1,TRBJ2-7,TRBV9,once,CASSPRYQGAYEQYF,TGTGCCAGCAGCCCACGCTATCAGGGGGCCTACGAGCAGTACTTC
TRBD1,TRBJ1-2,TRBV5-1,NA,CASSSITRQGSSGYTF,TGCGCCAGCAGCTCGATAACCAGACAGGGTAGCAGTGGCTACACCTTC
TRBD1,TRBJ2-2,TRBV11-3,NA,CASSPGTVSGELFF,TGTGCCAGCAGCCCAGGGACAGTCAGCGGGGAGCTGTTTTTT
NA,TRBJ2-1,TRBV6-6,NA,CASSYRGSGYNEQFF,TGTGCCAGCAGTTACCGCGGTAGCGGATACAATGAGCAGTTCTTC
NA,TRBJ1-4,TRBV5-6,NA,CASSSRGSFNHEKLFF,TGTGCCAGCAGCTCCCGAGGCAGTTTTAACCATGAAAAACTGTTTTTT
TRBD1,TRBJ2-5,TRBV4-3,NA,CASSQGDRAVETQYF,TGCGCCAGCAGCCAAGGGGACAGGGCAGTAGAGACCCAGTACTTC
NA,TRBJ1-2,TRBV5-1,NA,CASSLLNSGAEGYTF,TGCGCCAGCAGCTTGTTAAATTCTGGGGCTGAAGGCTACACCTTC
TRBD1,TRBJ1-1,TRBV6-6,NA,CASSPTGTGLDTEAFF,TGTGCCAGCAGTCCCACCGGGACAGGGCTTGACACTGAAGCTTTCTTT
TRBD1,TRBJ1-2,TRBV5-4,NA,CASSTRTGGNYGYTF,TGTGCCAGCAGCACCCGGACAGGGGGAAACTATGGCTACACCTTC
TRBD1,TRBJ2-1,TRBV5-6,NA,CASSLGTGGHNEQFF,TGTGCCAGCAGCTTGGGGACAGGGGGACACAATGAGCAGTTCTTC
NA,TRBJ2-4,TRBV3-1/TRBV3-2,few,CASSRSSGSKNIQYF,TGTGCCAGCAGCCGGAGCTCCGGATCCAAAAACATTCAGTACTTC
NA,TRBJ2-7,TRBV11-2,NA,CASSLGPGFYEQYF,TGTGCCAGCAGCTTAGGACCGGGGTTCTACGAGCAGTACTTC
NA,TRBJ1-2,TRBV29-1,many,CSAAEGENYGYTF,TGCAGCGCCGCCGAGGGAGAGAACTATGGCTACACCTTC
NA,TRBJ2-5,TRBV3-1/TRBV3-2,NA,CASSPDWGPQETQYF,TGTGCCAGCAGCCCCGATTGGGGCCCGCAAGAGACCCAGTACTTC